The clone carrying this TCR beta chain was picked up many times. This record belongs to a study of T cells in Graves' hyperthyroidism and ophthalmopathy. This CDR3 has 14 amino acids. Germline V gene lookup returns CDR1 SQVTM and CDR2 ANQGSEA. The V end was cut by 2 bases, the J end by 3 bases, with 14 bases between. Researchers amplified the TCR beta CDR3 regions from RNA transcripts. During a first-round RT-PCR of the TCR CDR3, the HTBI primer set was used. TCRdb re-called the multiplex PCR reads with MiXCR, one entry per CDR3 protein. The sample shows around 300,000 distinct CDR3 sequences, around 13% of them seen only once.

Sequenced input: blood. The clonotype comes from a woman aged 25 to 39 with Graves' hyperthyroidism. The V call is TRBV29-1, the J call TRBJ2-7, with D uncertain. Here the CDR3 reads CSVELNGLDYEQYF. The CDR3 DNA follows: TGCAGCGTTGAACTGAACGGGCTAGACTACGAGCAGTACTTC.